These T cell receptor beta chains were read from a single sample in a study of T cells in Graves' hyperthyroidism and ophthalmopathy. TCRdb analysed the multiplex PCR reads with MiXCR anew, one entry per CDR3 protein. Here the sample spans about 420,000 distinct CDR3 sequences, roughly 14% being singletons. Sample: blood. Receptors originate from a woman under 30 with Graves' hyperthyroidism. Both conserved end residues are part of each CDR3. Each record gives: CDR3 DNA, CDR3 protein, D gene, clone size, V gene, J gene. The D gene is left open where the match is weak. Rows may omit the clone size; those that give it use once, few, many or a size class.

TGTGCCTGGAGTCTGGAGGCAAGGGAGACCCAGTACTTC,CAWSLEARETQYF,.,few,TRBV30,TRBJ2-5
TGCAGTGCTAGAGCCGGGCAGGGGGTTGATCAGCCCCAGCATTTT,CSARAGQGVDQPQHF,TRBD1,many,TRBV20-1,TRBJ1-5
TGTGCCAGTAGTATCGACAGGGGGTACGAGCAGTACTTC,CASSIDRGYEQYF,TRBD1,.,TRBV19,TRBJ2-7
TGTGCCAGCAGTCCAGGGGGCCACGAGCAGTACTTC,CASSPGGHEQYF,TRBD1,many,TRBV28,TRBJ2-7
TGTGCCAGCAGTGAAATGAGCAGGGACGCGCTGGGTGAAAAACTGTTTTTT,CASSEMSRDALGEKLFF,.,many,TRBV2,TRBJ1-4
TGTGCCAGCAGCTTAGGTCGCGGGAGAACCTCCGGGGAGCTGTTTTTT,CASSLGRGRTSGELFF,TRBD2,many,TRBV11-3,TRBJ2-2
TGTGCCAGCAGCCGTGACAGGGAAGACAATCAGCCCCAGCATTTT,CASSRDREDNQPQHF,TRBD1,many,TRBV28,TRBJ1-5
TGTGCCAGCAGTTTCCTCCGGGACAGGGGGGGACTAGCGGGAGTCGAGGAGACCCAGTACTTC,CASSFLRDRGGLAGVEETQYF,TRBD2,.,TRBV28,TRBJ2-5
TGTGCCAGCACTATGACAGGGGTCACCTACAATGAGCAGTTCTTC,CASTMTGVTYNEQFF,TRBD1,many,TRBV2,TRBJ2-1
TGTGCCAGCAGCCCGAACTCCCGCGAGCAGTACTTC,CASSPNSREQYF,.,many,TRBV11-3,TRBJ2-7
TGCAGTGCTAGGAACCTAGCACTTTACAATGAGCAGTTCTTC,CSARNLALYNEQFF,.,many,TRBV20-1,TRBJ2-1
TGTGCCAGCAGTTACGCAGGTTACTCCTACGAGCAGTACTTC,CASSYAGYSYEQYF,.,many,TRBV6-5,TRBJ2-7
TGTGCCAGCAGCCAAGTTCGGACGGAGGTTGCCTCCTACGAGCAGTACTTC,CASSQVRTEVASYEQYF,.,few,TRBV14,TRBJ2-7
TGTGCCAGTAGGCCTCTCCTGTCAGACCCCTATAATTCACCCCTCCACTTT,CASRPLLSDPYNSPLHF,.,many,TRBV19,TRBJ1-6
TGCGCCAGCAGCCAAAGCGACAGGTCGTGGGGCTCACCCCTCCACTTT,CASSQSDRSWGSPLHF,.,few,TRBV4-1,TRBJ1-6
TGTGCCAGCAGCTTAGATCGGGGTACCTACGAGCAGTACTTC,CASSLDRGTYEQYF,.,many,TRBV11-2,TRBJ2-7
TGTGCCAGCAGCTTGGTCGGGTTGAGATACGTCGGGTGGAATGAGCAGTTCTTC,CASSLVGLRYVGWNEQFF,.,few,TRBV5-6,TRBJ2-1
TGTGCCAGCAGTTTATTGCGGACAGGAGGCGAGCAGTACTTC,CASSLLRTGGEQYF,TRBD1,.,TRBV28,TRBJ2-7
TGTGCCAGCAGGCGCGCAGGGGAAGCTGATGGCTACACCTTC,CASRRAGEADGYTF,.,many,TRBV5-4,TRBJ1-2
TGTGCCAGCACTTTGAATAATTCACCCCTCCACTTT,CASTLNNSPLHF,.,many,TRBV28,TRBJ1-6
TGTGCCAGCAGGGGGGCACGCACTGAGCAGTTCTTC,CASRGARTEQFF,.,many,TRBV27,TRBJ2-1
TGCGCCAGCAGCCTTCCGACCGGGGGAGTAGGGTATGGCTACACCTTC,CASSLPTGGVGYGYTF,.,.,TRBV4-1,TRBJ1-2
TGTGCCACCAGCAGAGATTCGCGGGGTGGGACTGAAGCTTTCTTT,CATSRDSRGGTEAFF,.,many,TRBV15,TRBJ1-1
TGTGCCAGCGAGGGCTGGGCTGAAGATACGCAGTATTTT,CASEGWAEDTQYF,.,many,TRBV3-1,TRBJ2-3
TGTGCCAGCAGTTTACGAATCCGACAGGGGTCCCACAATGAGCAGTTCTTC,CASSLRIRQGSHNEQFF,TRBD1,many,TRBV12-3/TRBV12-4,TRBJ2-1
TGTGCCAGCAGCCTCAGACAGGGGGCGTTTGGCTACACCTTC,CASSLRQGAFGYTF,TRBD1,.,TRBV27,TRBJ1-2
TGTGCCATCAGTCGTGACTACCAGGCGGGAAATGAGCAGTTCTTC,CAISRDYQAGNEQFF,.,.,TRBV10-3,TRBJ2-1
TGTGCCAGCAGCCAAGTACCTGGACAGCCCCAGCATTTT,CASSQVPGQPQHF,.,.,TRBV4-2,TRBJ1-5
TGTGCCAGCAGCTTCTGGCAGGGTTCCACTGAAGCTTTCTTT,CASSFWQGSTEAFF,.,.,TRBV11-2,TRBJ1-1
TGTGCCAGTAGTTGGTCCAGGGCCAACTATGGCTACACCTTC,CASSWSRANYGYTF,.,.,TRBV19,TRBJ1-2
TGTGCCAGCAGCGAGCGATCCGGGAATCAAGAGACCCAGTACTTC,CASSERSGNQETQYF,.,many,TRBV9,TRBJ2-5
TGTGCCAGCAGTTACCTCCCAGCGGGAGTAAGTGGATACTACGAGCAGTACTTC,CASSYLPAGVSGYYEQYF,TRBD2,many,TRBV6-6,TRBJ2-7
TGTGCCAGCAGCTTAGGGGGACAGGGACAATCACCCCTCCACTTT,CASSLGGQGQSPLHF,TRBD1,many,TRBV7-9,TRBJ1-6
TGTGCCACCGGGCGGACGCTCCTTAACACTGAAGCTTTCTTT,CATGRTLLNTEAFF,.,many,TRBV6-1,TRBJ1-1
TGTGCCAGCTCAGGGGACAGGGTTTATCAGCCCCAGCATTTT,CASSGDRVYQPQHF,TRBD1,few,TRBV18,TRBJ1-5
TGTGCCAGTAGTATGAGCGGCGGGAGCTCCTACGAGCAGTACTTC,CASSMSGGSSYEQYF,TRBD2,.,TRBV19,TRBJ2-7
TGCAGCGTTGCCACAGGGGGCGATGGAAACACCATATATTTT,CSVATGGDGNTIYF,TRBD1,.,TRBV29-1,TRBJ1-3
TGTGCCAGTAGTATCCATCCCCCACAGGGGGCAAATGAGCAGTTCTTC,CASSIHPPQGANEQFF,TRBD1,.,TRBV19,TRBJ2-1
TGTGCCAGCAGTTCCTTCGGGGACACTGAAGCTTTCTTT,CASSSFGDTEAFF,.,many,TRBV12-3/TRBV12-4,TRBJ1-1
TGTGCCAGCACCGGACAGGGGTTTGGCACAGATACGCAGTATTTT,CASTGQGFGTDTQYF,TRBD1,many,TRBV12-3/TRBV12-4,TRBJ2-3
TGTGCCAGCAGTTTCGGTACCACCGGGGAGCTGTTTTTT,CASSFGTTGELFF,.,.,TRBV12-3/TRBV12-4,TRBJ2-2
TGTGCCAGCAGCTTAGAAGGGACTAGCGGGATGAACACCGGGGAGCTGTTTTTT,CASSLEGTSGMNTGELFF,TRBD2,many,TRBV11-3,TRBJ2-2
TGTGCCACCGGCAGAACACCGGGCCCAGGAACTGGGGCCAACGTCCTGACTTTC,CATGRTPGPGTGANVLTF,.,few,TRBV15,TRBJ2-6
TGTGCCAGCAGTTTAGGGACAGGGGGCATGGAGGCCTACGAGCAGTACTTC,CASSLGTGGMEAYEQYF,TRBD1,.,TRBV6-5,TRBJ2-7
TGTGCCAGCAGCGCGGACTATCCCTCGTCCAATGAGCAGTTCTTC,CASSADYPSSNEQFF,.,few,TRBV9,TRBJ2-1
TGTGCCAGCAGCGAATACTATGGCTACACCTTC,CASSEYYGYTF,.,many,TRBV6-1,TRBJ1-2
TGTGCCAGCAGCCAAACCGGGACTAGCGGTTATATAGCCAAAAACATTCAGTACTTC,CASSQTGTSGYIAKNIQYF,TRBD2,once,TRBV3-1,TRBJ2-4
TGTGCCAGCAGTTACGGCGGGACATCCTACGAGCAGTACTTC,CASSYGGTSYEQYF,.,many,TRBV6-5,TRBJ2-7
TGTGCCAGCAGTGACAGTCAATACTCGAACTATGGCTACACCTTC,CASSDSQYSNYGYTF,.,many,TRBV2,TRBJ1-2
TGTGCCAGCAGTGAATACGGGTTCCAGAGTGGGGAGCAGTACTTC,CASSEYGFQSGEQYF,.,many,TRBV6-1,TRBJ2-7
TGTGCCAGCAGATGGGGAGGCACCTACGAGCAGTACTTC,CASRWGGTYEQYF,.,many,TRBV12-3/TRBV12-4,TRBJ2-7
TGTGCCAGCAGCTTAGGCGGGTGGGGGCGCCCGAACACTGAAGCTTTCTTT,CASSLGGWGRPNTEAFF,.,many,TRBV11-3,TRBJ1-1
TGTGCCAGCAGCTTGGCCGACAGGGTGGGTTCACCCCTCCACTTT,CASSLADRVGSPLHF,TRBD1,few,TRBV5-4,TRBJ1-6
TGTGCCAGCTCACCACCGAAAGGACGGGACCAAGAGACCCAGTACTTC,CASSPPKGRDQETQYF,.,.,TRBV18,TRBJ2-5
TGTGCCAGCACCTCCTTGGGAGATACGCAGTATTTT,CASTSLGDTQYF,.,many,TRBV2,TRBJ2-3
TGTGCCAGCAGTTACGGGGGCCTAACCTATTCACCCCTCCACTTT,CASSYGGLTYSPLHF,.,.,TRBV6-1,TRBJ1-6